Shown below are 23 T cell receptor beta chains from a single sample sequenced in a study of cytomegalovirus exposure and HLA in healthy donors. Both 60 Vbeta primers and 13 Jbeta primers went into the PCR. The assay was immunoSEQ multiplex PCR, and TCRdb's table has in-frame clones only and misses some. The data contain 130,000 to 150,000 clones, about 72% of them singletons. The sequenced sample was PBMCs. All receptors derive from a man in his forties in good health and CMV-seronegative.

This clone was seen more than once but under ten times. The V and J genes are TRBV7-8 and TRBJ2-7; 9 nucleotides agree with TRBD2. From germline, CDR1 is SGHVS and CDR2 FQNEAQ. Trimming cost V 5 bases and J 7 bases; bases outside gene matches: 15. This CDR3 spans 16 amino acids. This chain's CDR3 is CASSDGRRGGLLEQYF. The CDR3 DNA follows: TGTGCCAGCAGCGACGGGCGGCGGGGGGGACTACTTGAGCAGTACTTC. The whole variable domain, remainder taken from reference TRBV7-8 and TRBJ2-7, is GAGVSQSPRYKVAKRGQDVALRCDPISGHVSLFWYQQALGQGPEFLTYFQNEAQLDKSGLPSDRFFAERPEGSVSTLKIQRTQQEDSAVYLCASSDGRRGGLLEQYFGPGTRLTVT.

This clone turned up a few times. This rearrangement joins TRBV4-3 to TRBJ1-5, with D uncertain. V lost 0 bases and J lost 4, with 7 bases in between. Looked up from germline, CDR1 is LGHNA and CDR2 is YSLEER. CDR3 length: 14 amino acids. CDR3 in amino acids: CASSQEAVNQPQHF. CDR3 bases: TGCGCCAGCAGCCAAGAGGCAGTTAATCAGCCCCAGCATTTT.

This chain uses TRBV2 with TRBJ2-3, with a weak D call TRBD1 (7 bases). The germline V and J ends were trimmed by 6 bases and 0 bases, with 13 bases remaining between them. In germline, CDR1 is SNHLY, CDR2 FYNNEI. This CDR3 has 15 amino acids. The CDR3 bases are TGTGCCAGCAGCGGGGGACAGACGAGCACAGATACGCAGTATTTT. Translating it yields CASSGGQTSTDTQYF.

The chain is built from TRBV29-1 and TRBJ2-3; D gene unclear. The length of the CDR3 is 12 residues. The V gene's germline CDR1 is SQVTM and CDR2 ANQGSEA. Deletions cut 7 bases from V and 5 bases from J, with 13 bases between. CDR3 in DNA: TGCAGCGCCCACCCGACTCGAGATACGCAGTATTTT. Amino acids: CSAHPTRDTQYF.

This chain links TRBV28 with TRBJ2-3; TRBD1 matches at 8 bases. The trim removed 6 bases at V and 0 bases at J, leaving 8 bases unmatched. There are 16 residues in the CDR3. CDR1 and CDR2 from the germline V gene are MDHEN and SYDVKM. CDR3 sequence (DNA): TGTGCCAGCAGGCGGGACAGGCGGACTAGCACAGATACGCAGTATTTT. Its translation is CASRRDRRTSTDTQYF.

This clone appeared once. The gene calls are TRBV7-8 and TRBJ1-2; tentative D call: TRBD1 (5 bases). The CDR3 runs to 15 residues. Germline V gene sequence: CDR1 SGHVS, CDR2 FQNEAQ. V lost 1 base, J lost 4 bases, and 13 bases lay in between. This CDR3 reads CASSLVWGEGYGYTF. The CDR3 coding sequence is TGTGCCAGCAGCTTAGTGTGGGGGGAAGGCTATGGCTACACCTTC.

The V and J genes are TRBV2 and TRBJ2-7; TRBD1 matches at 9 bases. The CDR3 has 16 residues. The V and J ends lost 9 bases and 5 bases, in that order; junction bases with no gene match: 17. Germline CDR1 is SNHLY and CDR2 is FYNNEI. The CDR3: CASERNRDRELNEQYF. CDR3 DNA: TGTGCCAGTGAAAGAAACCGGGACAGGGAACTTAACGAGCAGTACTTC.

The chain combines TRBV5-1 with TRBJ2-7; D unclear. Germline CDR1 is SGHRS and CDR2 is YFSETQ. CDR3 length equals 12 residues. V lost 0 bases, J lost 6 bases, and 7 bases lay in between. The DNA of the CDR3 is TGCGCCAGCAGCTTGGTGGGCAGCGAGCAGTACTTC. Amino acids: CASSLVGSEQYF.

The V and J genes are TRBV20-1 and TRBJ1-2; D remains unclear. Germline CDR1 and CDR2: DFQATT and SNEGSKA (reference sequence). V lost 1 base, J lost 8 bases, and 8 bases lay in between. The CDR3 sequence is 11 residues long. CDR3 bases: TGCAGTGCTAGAGCTGGGGAGGGCTACACCTTC. The encoded protein is CSARAGEGYTF.

The rearrangement uses TRBV2 and TRBJ1-4; no firm D call. V shed 6 bases and J shed 0 bases, with 14 bases lying between them. The germline V gene encodes CDR1 SNHLY and CDR2 FYNNEI. CDR3 size: 16 residues. The CDR3: CASRGREAATNEKLFF. In nucleotides, the CDR3 is TGTGCCAGCAGGGGAAGGGAGGCTGCAACTAATGAAAAACTGTTTTTT.

This sequence joins TRBV7-7 and TRBJ2-2; no definite D call. CDR1 SSHAT and CDR2 FNYEAQ come from the germline V gene (reference sequence). V dropped 5 bases and J dropped 7 bases, with 8 bases sitting between them. This CDR3 region has 12 residues. CDR3 DNA: TGTGCCAGCAGCCCTCTCGGCGGGGAGCTGTTTTTT. Its translation: CASSPLGGELFF.

The V gene is TRBV2, the J gene TRBJ1-2; 7 bases fit TRBD1. V was pared by 8 bases and J by 7 bases, with 10 bases of the junction left unmatched. This CDR3 comprises 13 residues. The germline CDR1 and CDR2 sequences are SNHLY and FYNNEI. This chain's CDR3 is CASGQGGAPGYTF. In DNA form, the CDR3 reads TGTGCCAGCGGGCAGGGGGGCGCCCCTGGCTACACCTTC.

This clone is a singleton in its sample. The chain is built from TRBV30 and TRBJ1-1; 7 bases align to TRBD1. J lost 6 bases, V lost 1 base, and 8 bases had no gene match. Per germline, CDR1 GTSNPN and CDR2 SVGIG (reference sequence). This CDR3 comprises 14 residues. The CDR3 here is CAWSANRGVAEAFF. In DNA, the CDR3 is TGTGCCTGGAGTGCTAACAGGGGAGTGGCTGAAGCTTTCTTT. The variable domain in full, completed from reference TRBV30 and TRBJ1-1, reads SQTIHQWPATLVQPVGSPLSLECTVEGTSNPNLYWYRQAAGRGLQLLFYSVGIGQISSEVPQNLSASRPQDRQFILSSKKLLLSDSGFYLCAWSANRGVAEAFFGQGTRLTVV.

The chain joins TRBV7-6 to TRBJ2-3, with 7 bases that match TRBD2. From germline, CDR1 is SGHVS and CDR2 FNYEAQ. The CDR3 extends over 14 amino acids. After removal of 4 bases from V and 1 base from J, the junction contained 2 bases not matched to a gene. CDR3: CASSSGLGTDTQYF. Here the CDR3 DNA reads TGTGCCAGCAGCTCAGGACTAGGCACAGATACGCAGTATTTT.

V usage is TRBV21-1 and J usage is TRBJ1-1; the table assigns TRBD1, which was not confirmed against the DNA. TRBV21-1 is reported as a pseudogene. The CDR3 is 17 amino acids. The CDR3 reads CASSKALRHRLSYEAFF. The CDR3 DNA reads TGTGCCAGCAGCAAAGCGCTTCGTCACAGGCTGTCGTATGAAGCTTTCTTT.

The DNA for the CDR3 is TGCAGCGCCGGGACAGGGGCCGAGACCCAGTACTTC. Its translation: CSAGTGAETQYF. The J gene is TRBJ2-5, the V gene TRBV29-1, with TRBD1 matching over 10 bases. Germline loops: CDR1 SQVTM, CDR2 ANQGSEA. V lost 7 bases, J lost 5 bases, and 4 bases stayed unmatched. The CDR3 sequence is 12 residues long.

This rearrangement joins TRBV2 to TRBJ2-3; perhaps TRBD1 as D (6 bases). This CDR3 spans 15 amino acids. Germline V CDR1 and CDR2: SNHLY, FYNNEI. The V gene lost 6 bases and the J gene lost 0 bases, with 13 bases spanning the gap. The CDR3, as DNA: TGTGCCAGCAGCGGGGACACGACGAGCACAGATACGCAGTATTTT. Its protein is CASSGDTTSTDTQYF.

The genes are TRBV15 and TRBJ1-4, with 8 bases that match TRBD1. The CDR3 covers 16 residues. Germline V gene data show CDR1 as LNHNV and CDR2 as YYDKDF (reference sequence). Losses at the gene ends were 0 bases for V and 4 bases for J; bases not matched to a gene: 4. The CDR3 is CATSRDRGQVNEKLFF. The DNA of the CDR3 is TGTGCCACCAGCAGAGACAGGGGGCAGGTTAATGAAAAACTGTTTTTT.

The count of this clone is one. The chain recombines TRBV7-9 with TRBJ2-3, with TRBD1 as a possible D gene (5 bases). Germline V gene lookup returns CDR1 SEHNR and CDR2 FQNEAQ (reference sequence). The CDR3 covers 14 residues. Trimming took off 3 bases at V and 6 bases at J, with 13 bases between the two ends. The chain's CDR3 is CASSFGQGGDTQYF. As DNA, the CDR3 is TGTGCCAGCAGCTTCGGGCAGGGTGGGGATACGCAGTATTTT.

The rearrangement uses TRBV19 and TRBJ2-3; 10 nucleotides agree with TRBD1. This CDR3 region has 16 residues. CDR1 LNHDA and CDR2 SQIVND come from the germline V gene (reference sequence). V was pared by 3 bases and J by 2 bases, with 5 bases of the junction left unmatched. The DNA for the CDR3 is TGTGCCAGTAGTATGAGGACAGGGGGAAACACAGATACGCAGTATTTT. Amino acids: CASSMRTGGNTDTQYF.

This chain links TRBV5-1 with TRBJ2-1; D may be TRBD1 (5 bases). The ends were cut back, 3 bases at V and 8 bases at J, with 9 bases in the middle. This CDR3 is 12 amino acids long. Looked up from germline, CDR1 is SGHRS and CDR2 is YFSETQ. DNA for the CDR3: TGCGCCAGCAGCTCCCAGGGCTATGAGCAGTTCTTC. Translated: CASSSQGYEQFF.

This rearrangement joins TRBV29-1 to TRBJ2-1, with 8 positions matching TRBD1. The CDR3 covers 15 residues. V was clipped by 1 base and J by 12 bases; unmatched bases: 14. Germline lookup yields CDR1 SQVTM and CDR2 ANQGSEA. CDR3 DNA sequence: TGCAGCGTTGAAGTTACCGGGACAGGAGGTTTTGGGCAGTTCTTC. Protein sequence: CSVEVTGTGGFGQFF.

As regards this clone: The sample contains more than one DNA sequence encoding this CDR3. The chain carries TRBV7-2 and TRBJ1-2, with TRBD1 matching over 9 bases. The germline gives CDR1 SGHTA, CDR2 FQGNSA. This CDR3 has 13 residues. The junction had 5 bases not matched to a gene; V was cut back by 5 bases and J by 7 bases. DNA for the CDR3: TGTGCCAGCAGCACAGGGACAGGGTTTGGCTACACCTTC. Residues: CASSTGTGFGYTF.